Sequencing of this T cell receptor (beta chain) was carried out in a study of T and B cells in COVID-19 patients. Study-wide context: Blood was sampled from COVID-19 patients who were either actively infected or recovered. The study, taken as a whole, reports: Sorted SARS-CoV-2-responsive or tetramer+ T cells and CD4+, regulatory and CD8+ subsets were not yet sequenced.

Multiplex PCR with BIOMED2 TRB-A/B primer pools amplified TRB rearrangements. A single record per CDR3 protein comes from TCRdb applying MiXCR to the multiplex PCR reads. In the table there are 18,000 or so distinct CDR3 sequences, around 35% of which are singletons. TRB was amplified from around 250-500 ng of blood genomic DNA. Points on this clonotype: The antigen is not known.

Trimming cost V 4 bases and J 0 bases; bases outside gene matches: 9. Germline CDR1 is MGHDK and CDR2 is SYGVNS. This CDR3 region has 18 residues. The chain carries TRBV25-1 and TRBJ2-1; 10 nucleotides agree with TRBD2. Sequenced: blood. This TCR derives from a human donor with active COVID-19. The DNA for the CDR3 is TGTGCCAGCAGTGGTGGTACTAGCGGGGCCTACTCCTACAATGAGCAGTTCTTC. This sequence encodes CASSGGTSGAYSYNEQFF.